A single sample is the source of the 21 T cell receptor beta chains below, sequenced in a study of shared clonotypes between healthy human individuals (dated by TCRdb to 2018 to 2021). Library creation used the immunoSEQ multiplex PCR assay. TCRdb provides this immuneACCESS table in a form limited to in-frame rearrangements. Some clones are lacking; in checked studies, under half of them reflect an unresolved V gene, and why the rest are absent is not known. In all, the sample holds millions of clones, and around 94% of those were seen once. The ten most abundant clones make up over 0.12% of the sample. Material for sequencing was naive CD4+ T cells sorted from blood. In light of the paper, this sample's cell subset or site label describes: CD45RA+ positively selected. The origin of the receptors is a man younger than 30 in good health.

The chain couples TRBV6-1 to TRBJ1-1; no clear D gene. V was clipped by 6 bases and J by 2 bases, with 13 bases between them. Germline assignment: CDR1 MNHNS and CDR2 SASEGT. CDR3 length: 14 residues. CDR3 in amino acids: CASRPDGYNTEAFF. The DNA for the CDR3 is TGTGCCAGCAGGCCGGACGGTTATAACACTGAAGCTTTCTTT.

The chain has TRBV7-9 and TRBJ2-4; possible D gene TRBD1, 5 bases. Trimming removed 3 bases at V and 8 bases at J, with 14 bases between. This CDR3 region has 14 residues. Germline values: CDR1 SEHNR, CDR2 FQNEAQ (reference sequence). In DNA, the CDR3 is TGTGCCAGCAGCTTTAGTGGGGCCCCCTACATTCAGTACTTC. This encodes CASSFSGAPYIQYF.

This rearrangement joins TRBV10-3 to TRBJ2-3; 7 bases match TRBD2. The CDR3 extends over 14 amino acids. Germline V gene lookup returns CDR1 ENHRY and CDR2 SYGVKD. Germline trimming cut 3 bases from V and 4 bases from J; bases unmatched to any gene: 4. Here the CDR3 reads CAISDPGGADTQYF. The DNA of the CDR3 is TGTGCCATCAGTGACCCGGGAGGCGCAGATACGCAGTATTTT.

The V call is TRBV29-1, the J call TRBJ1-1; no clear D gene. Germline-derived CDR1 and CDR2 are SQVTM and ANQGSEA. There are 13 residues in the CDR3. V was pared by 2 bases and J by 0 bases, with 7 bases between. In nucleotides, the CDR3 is TGCAGCGTTGAACAGCTTCTGAACACTGAAGCTTTCTTT. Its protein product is CSVEQLLNTEAFF.

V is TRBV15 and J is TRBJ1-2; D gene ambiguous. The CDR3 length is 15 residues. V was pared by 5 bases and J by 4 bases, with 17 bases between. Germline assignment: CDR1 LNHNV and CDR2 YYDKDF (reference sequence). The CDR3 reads CATSLYQIISYGYTF. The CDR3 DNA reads TGTGCCACCAGCCTTTACCAGATAATCAGCTATGGCTACACCTTC.

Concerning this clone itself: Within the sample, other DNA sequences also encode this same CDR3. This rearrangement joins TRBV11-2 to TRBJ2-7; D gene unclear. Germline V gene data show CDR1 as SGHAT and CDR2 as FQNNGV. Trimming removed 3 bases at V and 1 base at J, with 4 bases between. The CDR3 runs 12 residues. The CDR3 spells CASSFGSYEQYF. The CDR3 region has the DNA TGTGCCAGCAGCTTTGGGTCCTACGAGCAGTACTTC.

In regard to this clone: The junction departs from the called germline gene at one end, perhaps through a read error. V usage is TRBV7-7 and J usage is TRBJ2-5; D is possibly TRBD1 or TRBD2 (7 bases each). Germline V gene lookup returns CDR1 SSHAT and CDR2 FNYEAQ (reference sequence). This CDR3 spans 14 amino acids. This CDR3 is CASSAGGAQETQYF. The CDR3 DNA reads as TGTGCTAGCAGCGCAGGGGGGGCGCAAGAGACCCAGTACTTC.

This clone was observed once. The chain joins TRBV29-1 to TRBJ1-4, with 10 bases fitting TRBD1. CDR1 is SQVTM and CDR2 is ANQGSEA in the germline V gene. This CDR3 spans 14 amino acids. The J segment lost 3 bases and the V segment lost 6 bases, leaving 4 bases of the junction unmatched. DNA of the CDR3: TGCAGCGTGGTAGGACAGGGGGCTAATGAAAAACTGTTTTTT. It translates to CSVVGQGANEKLFF.

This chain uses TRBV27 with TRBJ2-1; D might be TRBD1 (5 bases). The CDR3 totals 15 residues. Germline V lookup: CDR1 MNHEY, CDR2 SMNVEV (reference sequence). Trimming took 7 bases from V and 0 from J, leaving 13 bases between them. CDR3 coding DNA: TGTGCCAGCAACAGGTTTGCCAGCTCCTACAATGAGCAGTTCTTC. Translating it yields CASNRFASSYNEQFF.

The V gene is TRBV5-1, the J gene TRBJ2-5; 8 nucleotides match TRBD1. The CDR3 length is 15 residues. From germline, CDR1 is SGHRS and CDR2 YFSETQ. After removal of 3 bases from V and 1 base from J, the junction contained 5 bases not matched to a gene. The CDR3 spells CASSWRQGTQETQYF. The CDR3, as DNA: TGCGCCAGCAGCTGGAGACAGGGGACCCAAGAGACCCAGTACTTC.

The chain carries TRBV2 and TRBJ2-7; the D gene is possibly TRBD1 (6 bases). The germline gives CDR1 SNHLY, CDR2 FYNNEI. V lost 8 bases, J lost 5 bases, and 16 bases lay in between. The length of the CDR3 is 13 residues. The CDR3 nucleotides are TGTGCCAGCCATGAATGGGGGCTGGACGAGCAGTACTTC. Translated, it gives CASHEWGLDEQYF. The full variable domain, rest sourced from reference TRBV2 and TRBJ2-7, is EPEVTQTPSHQVTQMGQEVILRCVPISNHLYFYWYRQILGQKVEFLVSFYNNEISEKSEIFDDQFSVERPDGSNFTLKIRSTKLEDSAMYFCASHEWGLDEQYFGPGTRLTVT.

The CDR3 DNA reads TGTGCCAGCAGCCGGACAGGGGGCTCCTACAATGAGCAGTTCTTC. It codes for CASSRTGGSYNEQFF. The chain links TRBV11-3 to TRBJ2-1; 10 nucleotides match TRBD1. The germline gives CDR1 SGHNT, CDR2 YENEEA. With 5 bases clipped from V and 0 bases from J, the junction kept 1 base outside the gene matches. This CDR3 has 15 amino acids.

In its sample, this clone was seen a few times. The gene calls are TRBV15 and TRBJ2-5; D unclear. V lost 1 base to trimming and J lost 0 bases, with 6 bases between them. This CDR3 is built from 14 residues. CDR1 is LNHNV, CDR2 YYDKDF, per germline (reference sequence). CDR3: CATSRVLYQETQYF. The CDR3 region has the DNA TGTGCCACCAGCAGAGTCCTGTACCAAGAGACCCAGTACTTC.

CDR3 region: CASRAGLNTEAFF. The CDR3 DNA reads TGCGCCAGCAGGGCGGGGCTGAACACTGAAGCTTTCTTT. The genes are TRBV10-1 and TRBJ1-1, with a possible D match to TRBD1 (5 bases). This CDR3 contains 13 residues. Trimming removed 6 bases from V and 0 bases from J, with 8 bases in between. Germline CDR1 reads WNHNN; CDR2 reads SYGVQD (reference sequence).

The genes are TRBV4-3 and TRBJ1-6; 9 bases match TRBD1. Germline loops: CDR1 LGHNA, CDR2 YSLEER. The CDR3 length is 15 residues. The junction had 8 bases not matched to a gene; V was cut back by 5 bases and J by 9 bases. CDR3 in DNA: TGCGCCAGCAGCAGCCGGGACAGGGAGACTTCACCCCTCCACTTT. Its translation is CASSSRDRETSPLHF.

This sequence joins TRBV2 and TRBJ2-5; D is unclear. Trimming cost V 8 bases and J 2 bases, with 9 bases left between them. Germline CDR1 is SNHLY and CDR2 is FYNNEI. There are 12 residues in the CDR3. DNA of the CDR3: TGTGCCAGCCGTCTCCTTCAAGAGACCCAGTACTTC. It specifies CASRLLQETQYF.

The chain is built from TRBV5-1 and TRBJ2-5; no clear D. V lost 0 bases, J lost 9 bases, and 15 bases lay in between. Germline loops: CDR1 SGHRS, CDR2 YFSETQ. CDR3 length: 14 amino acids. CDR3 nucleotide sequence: TGCGCCAGCAGCTTGGGGCGCCCACCAGGCGCCCAGTACTTC. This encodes CASSLGRPPGAQYF.

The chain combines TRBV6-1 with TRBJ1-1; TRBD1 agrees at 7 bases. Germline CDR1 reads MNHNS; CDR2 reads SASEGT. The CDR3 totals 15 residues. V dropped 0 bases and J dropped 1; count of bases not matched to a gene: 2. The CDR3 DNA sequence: TGTGCCAGCAGTGAAGCCCGACAGGGGAACACTGAAGCTTTCTTT. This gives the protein CASSEARQGNTEAFF.

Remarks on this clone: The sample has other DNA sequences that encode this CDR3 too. The CDR3 spells CASSLELAGKNEQFF. The CDR3 nucleotides read TGTGCCAGCAGCTTAGAATTAGCGGGTAAAAATGAGCAGTTCTTC. The chain joins TRBV7-2 to TRBJ2-1; the match to TRBD2 covers 7 bases. V lost 1 base, J lost 7 bases, and 7 bases stayed unmatched. The germline CDR1 and CDR2 sequences are SGHTA and FQGNSA. The CDR3 totals 15 residues.

The CDR3: CASSDRVAKNIQYF. The CDR3, as DNA: TGTGCCAGCAGCGACAGGGTAGCCAAAAACATTCAGTACTTC. The chain uses TRBV27 and TRBJ2-4; 7 bases line up with TRBD1. The length of the CDR3 is 14 residues. CDR1 and CDR2 from the germline V gene are MNHEY and SMNVEV (reference sequence). Trimming took 6 bases from V and 0 from J; bases not matched to a gene: 2.

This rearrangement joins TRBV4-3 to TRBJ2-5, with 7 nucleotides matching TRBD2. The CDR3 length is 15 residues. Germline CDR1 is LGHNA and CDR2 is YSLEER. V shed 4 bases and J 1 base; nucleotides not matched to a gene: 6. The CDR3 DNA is TGCGCCAGCAGCCGGGCTAGCGGACGCCAAGAGACCCAGTACTTC. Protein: CASSRASGRQETQYF.